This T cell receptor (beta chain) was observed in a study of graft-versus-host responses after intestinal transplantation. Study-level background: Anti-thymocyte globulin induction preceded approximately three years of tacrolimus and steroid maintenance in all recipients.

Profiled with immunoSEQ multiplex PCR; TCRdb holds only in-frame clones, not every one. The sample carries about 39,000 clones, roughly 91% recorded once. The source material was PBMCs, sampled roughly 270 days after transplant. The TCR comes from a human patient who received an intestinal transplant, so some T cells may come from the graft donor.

CDR3 sequence (DNA): TGTGCCAGCAGCCCTAAAGGTACAGGTAGGAATCCAACTAATGAAAAACTGTTTTTT. Its translation: CASSPKGTGRNPTNEKLFF. The rearrangement links TRBV5-7 to TRBJ1-4; D possibly corresponds to TRBD1 (5 bases). TRBV5-7 is classed as an ORF, of uncertain function. The CDR3 totals 19 residues. V was cut by 4 bases and J by 0 bases, with 22 bases left in between.